Below are 18 T cell receptor beta chains sequenced from a single sample in a study of chemoradiotherapy in HPV16-positive cancers. Profiled with immunoSEQ multiplex PCR; TCRdb holds only in-frame clones, not every one. The data contain 9,500 to 13,000 clones, more than 70% of them singletons. The specimen was tumor tissue, collected from a patient who underwent chemoradiotherapy. The receptors stem from a human donor with HPV-associated anogenital cancer.

The chain recombines TRBV5-1 with TRBJ1-2; D call uncertain. The V gene's germline CDR1 is SGHRS and CDR2 YFSETQ. This CDR3 has 14 residues. Trimming removed 3 bases at V and 8 bases at J, with 17 bases between. This chain's CDR3 is CASSYYAPPWGYTF. Here the CDR3 DNA reads TGCGCCAGCAGCTACTACGCTCCACCGTGGGGCTACACCTTC.

J is TRBJ1-2 and V is TRBV29-1; 12 bases map to TRBD1. J was trimmed by 4 bases and V by 0 bases; bases with no gene match: 9. This CDR3 has 17 amino acids. Germline V CDR1 and CDR2: SQVTM, ANQGSEA. In DNA, the CDR3 is TGCAGCGTTGAAGACGGGACAGGGGGCGCAAATGCCTATGGCTACACCTTC. Translation gives CSVEDGTGGANAYGYTF.

A note on this clone: The junction differs from germline at one of its ends, possibly a read error. This sequence joins TRBV6-1 and TRBJ1-1, with a possible D match to TRBD1 (6 bases). The CDR3 extends over 13 amino acids. Per the germline V gene, CDR1 is MNHNS and CDR2 is SASEGT. CDR3 residues: CASSEGGWNRAFF. The CDR3 nucleotides are TGTGCCAGCAGCGAAGGGGGGTGGAACCGGGCTTTCTTT.

This chain uses TRBV9 with TRBJ1-3; D not resolved. Germline V gene data show CDR1 as SGDLS and CDR2 as YYNGEE. V was clipped by 4 bases and J by 4 bases, with 9 bases between them. The CDR3 length is 13 residues. In DNA form, the CDR3 reads TGTGCCAGCAGCCCCTTCCGAGGAAACACCATATATTTT. Translating it yields CASSPFRGNTIYF.

This clone was picked up a small number of times. The chain links TRBV7-9 to TRBJ2-6; TRBD1 might be the D (6 bases). CDR1 and CDR2 from the germline V gene are SEHNR and FQNEAQ (reference sequence). This CDR3 contains 18 residues. Trimming left V 5 bases short and J 4 bases short, with 21 bases between. CDR3 sequence reads: CASSRDPTGTWGANVLTF. The CDR3 bases are TGTGCCAGCAGCCGCGATCCTACGGGGACATGGGGGGCCAACGTCCTGACTTTC.

The chain links TRBV4-2 to TRBJ1-4; 9 nucleotides match TRBD1. Per germline, CDR1 LGHNA and CDR2 YNFKEQ. This CDR3 has 14 residues. With 3 bases clipped from V and 4 bases from J, the junction kept 0 bases outside the gene matches. The CDR3 bases are TGTGCCAGCAGCCAGGACAGGGGTAATGAAAAACTGTTTTTT. Translating it yields CASSQDRGNEKLFF.

The rearrangement uses TRBV5-1 and TRBJ1-1; D is ambiguous. This CDR3 has 14 residues. Trimming removed 5 bases from V and 6 bases from J, with 17 bases in between. Per germline, CDR1 SGHRS and CDR2 YFSETQ. Written as DNA, the CDR3 is TGCGCCAGCAGACCCGGCCCCACGGTGGCTGAAGCTTTCTTT. As protein: CASRPGPTVAEAFF. The complete variable domain, with remaining parts taken from reference TRBV5-1 and TRBJ1-1, reads KAGVTQTPRYLIKTRGQQVTLSCSPISGHRSVSWYQQTPGQGLQFLFEYFSETQRNKGNFPGRFSGRQFSNSRSEMNVSTLELGDSALYLCASRPGPTVAEAFFGQGTRLTVV.

With respect to this clone: This is likely an artifact of a read error, given a far larger clone one base away. The chain has TRBV1 and TRBJ2-7; the table's TRBD2 call for D was not verified on the DNA. TRBV1 corresponds to a pseudogene. The CDR3 runs to 18 residues. The CDR3 DNA reads as TGCACCAGCAGCCTGACCGGGACTAGCGGGGGGTCCTGGGACGAGCAGTACTTC. Residues: CTSSLTGTSGGSWDEQYF.

CDR3 amino acids: CASSLGLAGNTIYF. DNA for the CDR3: TGTGCCAGCAGCCTAGGGTTAGCTGGAAACACCATATATTTT. The chain joins TRBV7-9 to TRBJ1-3, with no clear D. Trimming removed 5 bases from V and 2 bases from J, with 10 bases in between. The CDR3 contains 14 residues. Per the germline V gene, CDR1 is SEHNR and CDR2 is FQNEAQ (reference sequence).

The V gene is TRBV5-6, the J gene TRBJ2-2; either TRBD1 or TRBD2 may fit D (5 bases each). Germline lookup yields CDR1 SGHDT and CDR2 YYEEEE. The CDR3 covers 12 residues. Deletions cut 3 bases from V and 7 bases from J, with 7 bases between. DNA of the CDR3: TGTGCCAGCAGCTGGGACGGCGGGGAGCTGTTTTTT. It encodes CASSWDGGELFF.

The chain recombines TRBV5-4 with TRBJ1-2; D is uncertain. Germline V gene data show CDR1 as SGHNT and CDR2 as YYREEE (reference sequence). V was clipped by 0 bases and J by 2 bases, with 5 bases between them. The CDR3 sequence is 13 residues long. The CDR3 bases are TGTGCCAGCAGCTTGGGAGGAAACTATGGCTACACCTTC. The encoded protein is CASSLGGNYGYTF.

V usage is TRBV5-6 and J usage is TRBJ2-7; D assignment may be TRBD1 or TRBD2 (6 bases each). Looked up from germline, CDR1 is SGHDT and CDR2 is YYEEEE. The CDR3 contains 15 residues. V was shortened by 0 bases and J by 5 bases, with 15 bases between the two germline ends. As DNA, the CDR3 is TGTGCCAGCAGCTTGGCCGGGGGCAGGGTAGACGAGCAGTACTTC. This gives the protein CASSLAGGRVDEQYF.

The chain employs TRBV29-1 and TRBJ2-1; possible D gene TRBD2, 7 bases. The CDR3 totals 13 residues. Trimming took off 7 bases at V and 10 bases at J, with 20 bases between the two ends. CDR1 is SQVTM, CDR2 ANQGSEA, per germline. The CDR3 region is CSAARGGAWEQFF. DNA for the CDR3: TGCAGCGCCGCGAGGGGGGGGGCCTGGGAGCAGTTCTTC.

V usage is TRBV19 and J usage is TRBJ1-2; D gene uncertain. The V end was cut by 3 bases, the J end by 5 bases, with 13 bases between. CDR1 is LNHDA, CDR2 SQIVND, per germline (reference sequence). CDR3 length: 14 residues. CDR3 in DNA: TGTGCCAGTAGTATTCCCGCGACCCATTATGGCTACACCTTC. This codes for CASSIPATHYGYTF.

The chain is built from TRBV7-3 and TRBJ1-2; D call uncertain. The CDR3 covers 13 residues. Germline V gene data show CDR1 as SGHTA and CDR2 as FQGTGA. V was cut by 7 bases and J by 8 bases, with 17 bases left in between. The CDR3, as DNA: TGTGCCAGCACCACTGGCCGGGCCCAGGGCTACACCTTC. Residues: CASTTGRAQGYTF.

The chain links TRBV14 to TRBJ1-1; TRBD1 agrees at 8 bases. The junction had 5 bases not matched to a gene; V was cut back by 1 base and J by 7 bases. CDR1 is SGHDN, CDR2 FVKESK, per germline. The CDR3 is 14 amino acids. This CDR3 reads CASSQARGLVEAFF. The CDR3 region has the DNA TGTGCCAGCAGCCAAGCCAGGGGGCTTGTTGAAGCTTTCTTT.

The chain carries TRBV18 and TRBJ1-5; a possible D gene is TRBD1 (5 bases). Germline assignment: CDR1 KGHSH and CDR2 LQKENI. The CDR3 covers 14 residues. V was pared by 3 bases and J by 2 bases, with 8 bases between. The CDR3 region has the DNA TGTGCCAGCTCACCGGGGACGGGCAATCAGCCCCAGCATTTT. It specifies CASSPGTGNQPQHF. Supplemented by reference TRBV18 and TRBJ1-5, the full variable domain reads NAGVMQNPRHLVRRRGQEARLRCSPMKGHSHVYWYRQLPEEGLKFMVYLQKENIIDESGMPKERFSAEFPKEGPSILRIQQVVRGDSAAYFCASSPGTGNQPQHFGDGTRLSIL.

This rearrangement joins TRBV6-5 to TRBJ1-2, with D maybe TRBD1 (5 bases). Between the trimmed V and J ends, which lost 4 bases and 3 bases, there was a span of 15 bases. The CDR3 is 15 residues long. Per germline, CDR1 MNHEY and CDR2 SVGAGI. CDR3 sequence reads: CASSWGEPVHYGYTF. Written as DNA, the CDR3 is TGTGCCAGCAGTTGGGGCGAGCCGGTTCACTATGGCTACACCTTC.